This T cell receptor (beta chain) was recovered during a study of blood T cell repertoires in COVID-19. Original processing methods: Amplification with reference gene primers provided the estimates of nucleated cell counts. Profiling relied on immunoSEQ multiplex PCR, and the TCRdb table lists in-frame clones only, not all of them. D and trimming come from the DNA, and the V and J calls and clone size come from that table. The table includes around 450,000 clones, 75% to 90% detected once. The length of the CDR3 is 20 residues. This receptor was taken from a woman aged 25 to 45 with acute or convalescent COVID-19. The specimen was peripheral blood. This chain uses TRBV21-1 with TRBJ2-3; whether TRBD1, the table's D call, matches the DNA was not checked. TRBV21-1 is a recognized pseudogene. The CDR3 DNA reads TGTGCCAGCAGCAAAGACCTCTTCACTCCGGGACAGGGGGCAATCGATACGCAGTATTTT. Its translation: CASSKDLFTPGQGAIDTQYF.